This T cell receptor (beta chain) was sequenced for a study of T-cell memory formation after mild COVID-19. This clonotype was counted a few times. What it binds is not known. Germline V gene lookup returns CDR1 SNHLY and CDR2 FYNNEI. The CDR3 is made up of 12 amino acids. Trimming removed 0 bases at V and 6 bases at J, with 4 bases between. Constant-segment-primed 5'RACE gave TCR alpha and TCR beta cDNA libraries with sample barcodes and UMIs. One entry per CDR3 protein, called by TCRdb with MiXCR from the 5' RACE reads. Of roughly 400,000 distinct CDR3 sequences listed, around a sixth are singletons. Study-wide results and limits: Clones that contracted from day 15 to 85 were balanced CD4/CD8, while later expanders leaned CD4+. A subset of responding clones appeared in pre-infection memory, suggesting cross-reactive memory joined. Among contracting clones, CD4+ were mainly CM/EM and CD8+ enriched in EMRA.

The TCR originated in a man between 18 and 29 years old who had mild COVID-19 (a few samples of this study predate the infection). Cell type and time point are not known. Input material: PBMCs or a T cell subset sorted from them (not recorded which). V usage is TRBV2 and J usage is TRBJ2-3, with D hard to call. The CDR3 loop reads CASSEARDTQYF. In DNA, the CDR3 is TGTGCCAGCAGTGAAGCCCGGGATACGCAGTATTTT.